This TCR beta chain appears in the sequencing data of a study of T-cell memory formation after mild COVID-19 (dated by TCRdb to the early 2020s). About the investigation overall: TCR sequence clusters from the two donors were found to be largely donor specific. T-cell clones expanding and contracting after mild COVID-19 in a couple of donors were tracked by longitudinal TCRalpha and TCRbeta repertoire sequencing. Two young, previously healthy adult volunteers, one female and one male, were included in the cohort.

Sequencing was carried out with an Illumina NovaSeq 6000. Using 5'RACE with constant-segment primers, TCRalpha and TCRbeta cDNA libraries were constructed, with sample barcodes and unique molecular identifiers added in the process. RNA was extracted from every sample with Trizol reagent. Amplification of the libraries took two PCR steps, and the second step added a second sample barcode plus Illumina TruSeq adapters. The libraries were sequenced on an Illumina NovaSeq using 2 x 150 bp paired-end reads. The source study handled its data this way. The reads were demultiplexed and collapsed into UMI-guided consensus sequences using migec v1.2.7. With mixcr v2.1.11, UMI consensuses were aligned to TRA and TRB V and J templates and assembled into clonotypes. A clonotype was counted as expanded or contracted only when both edgeR and NoisET called the clonotype significant, with the noise models trained on biological replicates. For edgeR calls, a false discovery rate-adjusted p below 0.01 and a log2 fold-change threshold of 1 were applied. As an exploratory analysis of dynamics, max-normalized trajectories of the 1000 most abundant clonotypes were examined by PCA with hierarchical clustering. Each responding clone was given a CD4 or CD8 phenotype based on the CD4+ and CD8+ repertoires, which had been sequenced separately. TCRdb ran its own pipeline on the public reads, namely fastp trimming at Q25 and MiXCR clone calling, and kept in-frame beta chains. Here each entry gathers all rows of one CDR3 protein and keeps the most common genes and DNA. These V and J calls are TCRdb output, not the study's own analysis. The sample contains fewer than 500,000 distinct CDR3 sequences, approximately 23% of them found a single time. Together, the top ten hold about an eighth of the sample.

The investigation overall reported the following: Clones that contracted from day 15 to 85 showed balanced CD4/CD8 phenotypes, whereas a second wave of clones that expanded from day 15 to 37 leaned towards CD4+. The detection of some responding clones in pre-infection memory suggests that pre-existing cross-reactive memory T cells joined the SARS-CoV-2 response. Only a couple of mild cases were covered by the study, and larger cohorts that include severe cases with pre-infection samples were considered necessary. Contracting CD4+ clones turned up mainly in the CM and EM memory subsets, whereas EMRA was where CD8+ clones were enriched. SARS-CoV-2 specificity was not confirmed for the second-wave clones peaking on day 37.

The sample holds a few counts of this clonotype. The target of this receptor is not known. No clone much larger than this one lies a single base away; base qualities are absent. PBMCs were isolated by Ficoll-Paque density gradient centrifugation. In the germline V gene (reference sequence), CDR1 corresponds to SEHNR and CDR2 to FQNEAQ. From cysteine to phenylalanine, the CDR3 is 16 amino acids long. Kept here is only the CDR3 DNA, which spans 48 bases and is read in frame from base 1. From V the trimming removes 4 bases and from J it removes 4 bases, while the gene matches leave 7 bases of the junction unaccounted for.

The chain was built from TRBV7-9 and TRBJ2-2; the junction holds 9 bases that match TRBD2. Sequenced material: PBMCs or a T cell subset sorted from them (not recorded which). The sequence came from an adult woman who had mild COVID-19 (a few samples of this study predate the infection). The sample titles of this study are shuffled in the database, so cell type and time point are left out; the donor was told from shared clones. CDR3 protein: CASSSAGTSSTGELFF. The DNA sequence is TGTGCCAGCAGCTCAGCCGGGACTAGCTCCACCGGGGAGCTGTTTTTT.